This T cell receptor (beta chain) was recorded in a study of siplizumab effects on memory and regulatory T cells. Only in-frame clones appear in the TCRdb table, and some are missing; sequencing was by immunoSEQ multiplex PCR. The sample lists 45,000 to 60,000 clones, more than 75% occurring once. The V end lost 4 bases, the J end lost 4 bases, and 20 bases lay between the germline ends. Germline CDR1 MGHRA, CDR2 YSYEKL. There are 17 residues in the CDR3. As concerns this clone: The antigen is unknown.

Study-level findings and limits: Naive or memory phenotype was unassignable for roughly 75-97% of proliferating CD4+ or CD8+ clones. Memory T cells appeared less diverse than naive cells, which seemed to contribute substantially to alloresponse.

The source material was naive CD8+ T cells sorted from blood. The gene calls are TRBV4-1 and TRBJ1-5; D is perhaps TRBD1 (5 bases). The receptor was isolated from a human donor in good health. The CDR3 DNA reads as TGCGCCAGCAGCCTTCATATCGGGCAGGGATGGAATCAGCCCCAGCATTTT. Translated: CASSLHIGQGWNQPQHF.